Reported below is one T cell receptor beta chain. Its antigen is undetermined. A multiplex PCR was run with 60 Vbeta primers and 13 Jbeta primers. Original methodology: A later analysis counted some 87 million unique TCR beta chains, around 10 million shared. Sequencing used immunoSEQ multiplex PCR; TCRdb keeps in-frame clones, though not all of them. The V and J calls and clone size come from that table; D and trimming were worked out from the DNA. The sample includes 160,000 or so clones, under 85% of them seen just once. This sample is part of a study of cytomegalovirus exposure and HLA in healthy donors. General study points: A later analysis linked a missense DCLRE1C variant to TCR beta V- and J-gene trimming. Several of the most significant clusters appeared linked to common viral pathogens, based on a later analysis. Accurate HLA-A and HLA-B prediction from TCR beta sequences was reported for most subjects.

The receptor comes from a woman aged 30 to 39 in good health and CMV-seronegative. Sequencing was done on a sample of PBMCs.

DNA for the CDR3: TGTGCCAGCAATTCGGGGGACTTTATAGATGAGCAGTTCTTC. This encodes CASNSGDFIDEQFF. The chain carries TRBV2 and TRBJ2-1; D is perhaps TRBD2 (6 bases). The CDR3 is 14 amino acids. Germline loops: CDR1 SNHLY, CDR2 FYNNEI. V lost 7 bases to trimming and J lost 8 bases, with 18 bases between them. The entire variable domain, with the rest obtained from reference TRBV2 and TRBJ2-1, is as follows: EPEVTQTPSHQVTQMGQEVILRCVPISNHLYFYWYRQILGQKVEFLVSFYNNEISEKSEIFDDQFSVERPDGSNFTLKIRSTKLEDSAMYFCASNSGDFIDEQFFGPGTRLTVL.